The 5 T cell receptor beta chains below all came from one sample that was sequenced in a study of blood T cell repertoires in COVID-19. TCRdb's table, derived via immunoSEQ multiplex PCR, lists solely in-frame clones and lacks some. The table includes about 200,000 clones, almost 90% detected once. Specimen: peripheral blood. The receptors shown here come from a man aged 18-30 years with active or convalescent COVID-19.

There are a few counts of this clone. The V gene is TRBV5-1, the J gene TRBJ1-4; a possible D gene is TRBD1 (5 bases). Trimming left V 5 bases short and J 0 bases short, with 17 bases between. Germline CDR1 and CDR2: SGHRS and YFSETQ. The CDR3 covers 17 residues. Written as DNA, the CDR3 is TGCGCCAGCAGACAGGCGGGGGGAATTCCAACTAATGAAAAACTGTTTTTT. Its translation: CASRQAGGIPTNEKLFF.

This clone was recorded only once. The chain employs TRBV19 and TRBJ1-2; D not certain. In germline, CDR1 is LNHDA, CDR2 SQIVND (reference sequence). V was clipped by 2 bases and J by 4 bases, with 17 bases between them. The CDR3 spans 16 residues. The CDR3 DNA reads TGTGCCAGTAGTATACTGGACTCAAGGGCCGGCTATGGCTACACCTTC. This codes for CASSILDSRAGYGYTF.

On this clone itself: It may be a read error: a sequence one base away is much more abundant. The CDR3 loop reads CASSQGLAGSYEQYF. CDR3 bases: TGCGCCAGCAGCCAAGGACTAGCGGGCTCCTACGAGCAGTACTTC. V gene TRBV4-1 combines with J gene TRBJ2-7, with 10 nucleotides matching TRBD2. CDR1 and CDR2 from the germline V gene are MGHRA and YSYEKL. J gave up 0 bases and V 1 base, and 0 bases lay outside the gene matches. The CDR3 totals 15 residues.

Concerning this clone itself: Its ends do not fully match the called genes, so a read error is possible. V gene TRBV7-7 combines with J gene TRBJ2-3, with D tentatively TRBD1 (6 bases). Germline CDR1 SSHAT, CDR2 FNYEAQ (reference sequence). This CDR3 spans 15 amino acids. The CDR3: CASSRTGISTDTQYF. CDR3 DNA: TGTGCTAGCAGCCGAACAGGGATTAGCACAGATACGCAGTATTTT.

This clone was picked up a small number of times. This rearrangement joins TRBV25-1 to TRBJ1-1; D unresolved. The CDR3 is 13 amino acids. V was shortened by 4 bases and J by 0 bases, with 6 bases between the two germline ends. Germline V gene data show CDR1 as MGHDK and CDR2 as SYGVNS. The CDR3 is CASSVTVNTEAFF. In nucleotides, the CDR3 is TGTGCCAGCAGTGTTACGGTGAACACTGAAGCTTTCTTT.